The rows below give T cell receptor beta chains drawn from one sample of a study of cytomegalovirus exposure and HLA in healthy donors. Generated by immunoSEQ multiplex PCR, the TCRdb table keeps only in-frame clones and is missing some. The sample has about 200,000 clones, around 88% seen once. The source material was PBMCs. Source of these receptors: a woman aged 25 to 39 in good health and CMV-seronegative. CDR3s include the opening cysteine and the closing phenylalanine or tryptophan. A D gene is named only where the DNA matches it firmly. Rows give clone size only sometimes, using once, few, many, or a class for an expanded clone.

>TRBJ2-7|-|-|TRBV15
CATSRDRGYGYEQYF
TGTGCCACCAGCAGAGATAGGGGATACGGCTACGAGCAGTACTTC
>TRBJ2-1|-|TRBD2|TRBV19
CASKPGLAGTNEQFF
TGTGCCAGTAAACCGGGACTAGCGGGGACAAATGAGCAGTTCTTC
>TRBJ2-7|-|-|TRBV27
CASSWTGTTYEQYF
TGTGCCAGCAGTTGGACCGGGACAACCTACGAGCAGTACTTC
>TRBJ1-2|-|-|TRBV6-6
CASSYHTSRDTYF
TGTGCCAGCAGTTACCACACCAGCCGGGACACCTACTTC
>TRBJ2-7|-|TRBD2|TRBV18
CASSLGLAAYEQYF
TGTGCCAGCTCCCTCGGACTAGCGGCCTACGAGCAGTACTTC
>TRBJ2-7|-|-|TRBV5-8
CASRLAGTEGQYF
TGTGCCAGCAGACTAGCAGGGACGGAGGGGCAGTACTTC
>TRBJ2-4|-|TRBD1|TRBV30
CAWGDRVGNIQYF
TGTGCCTGGGGAGACAGGGTTGGGAACATTCAGTACTTC
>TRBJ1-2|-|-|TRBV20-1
CRSRGAYGYTF
TGCAGGTCCCGGGGGGCCTATGGCTACACCTTC
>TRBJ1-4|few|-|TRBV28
CASSRWTATNEKLFF
TGTGCCAGCAGCCGGTGGACAGCGACTAATGAAAAACTGTTTTTT
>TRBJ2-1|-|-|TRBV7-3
CASSKLQRLSYNEQFF
TGTGCCAGCAGCAAACTCCAGAGACTTTCTTACAATGAGCAGTTCTTC
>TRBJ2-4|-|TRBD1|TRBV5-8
CASSYQGARNIQYF
TGTGCCAGCAGCTACCAGGGGGCTAGAAACATTCAGTACTTC
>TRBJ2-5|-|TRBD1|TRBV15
CATRGDGTAHRETQYF
TGTGCCACCAGGGGTGATGGGACAGCACACCGAGAGACCCAGTACTTC
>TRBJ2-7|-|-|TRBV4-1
CASSQDRTAAYEQYF
TGCGCCAGCAGCCAAGATAGGACAGCCGCCTACGAGCAGTACTTC
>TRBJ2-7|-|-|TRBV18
CASSPPAGQPYEQYF
TGTGCCAGCTCACCACCCGCAGGACAACCCTACGAGCAGTACTTC
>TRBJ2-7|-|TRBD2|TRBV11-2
CASSLLRGGTYEQYF
TGTGCCAGCAGCCTCTTACGGGGGGGAACCTACGAGCAGTACTTC
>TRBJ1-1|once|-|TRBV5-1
CASRTDTNTEAFF
TGCGCCAGCAGGACAGACACTAACACTGAAGCTTTCTTT
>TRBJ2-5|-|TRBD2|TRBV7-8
CASSLAPLAGGEFGETQYF
TGTGCCAGCAGCTTAGCGCCTCTAGCGGGGGGTGAGTTTGGAGAGACCCAGTACTTC
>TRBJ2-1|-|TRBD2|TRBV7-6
CASSSLAGRSYNEQFF
TGTGCCAGCAGCTCGCTAGCGGGGAGGTCCTACAATGAGCAGTTCTTC
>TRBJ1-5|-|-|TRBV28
CASSLPQGSLGQPQHF
TGTGCCAGCAGTCTTCCCCAGGGGAGCCTTGGTCAGCCCCAGCATTTT
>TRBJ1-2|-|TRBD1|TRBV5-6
CASSPTGLYGYTF
TGTGCCAGCAGTCCGACAGGGTTATACGGCTACACCTTC
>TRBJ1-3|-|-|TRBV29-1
CSVEVNTSGNTIYF
TGCAGCGTTGAAGTGAACACCTCTGGAAACACCATATATTTT
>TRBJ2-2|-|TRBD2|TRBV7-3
CASSISGRAITGELFF
TGTGCCAGCAGCATTAGCGGGAGGGCCATAACCGGGGAGCTGTTTTTT
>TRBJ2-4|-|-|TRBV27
CASSFRDIQYF
TGTGCCAGCAGTTTCAGGGACATTCAGTACTTC
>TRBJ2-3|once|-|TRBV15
CATSRARGGGTDTQYF
TGTGCCACCAGCAGAGCCAGAGGCGGGGGCACAGATACGCAGTATTTT
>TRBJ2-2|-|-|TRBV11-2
CASRTGYRGRDRTGELFF
TGTGCCAGCAGAACCGGGTATAGGGGGCGGGATCGTACCGGGGAGCTGTTTTTT
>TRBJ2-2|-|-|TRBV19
CASSLGAGTGELFF
TGTGCCAGTAGTCTGGGGGCCGGAACCGGGGAGCTGTTTTTT
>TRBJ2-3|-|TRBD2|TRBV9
CASSSGTSGGTDTQYF
TGTGCCAGCAGCTCCGGGACTAGCGGGGGCACAGATACGCAGTATTTT
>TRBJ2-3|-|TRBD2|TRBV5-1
CASSPMGRGSTDTQYF
TGCGCCAGCAGCCCCATGGGGCGGGGGAGCACAGATACGCAGTATTTT
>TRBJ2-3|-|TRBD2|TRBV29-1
CSVPLAGIADTQYF
TGCAGCGTTCCTCTAGCGGGCATCGCAGATACGCAGTATTTT
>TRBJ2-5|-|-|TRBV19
CASASRMETQYF
TGTGCCAGTGCAAGCAGGATGGAGACCCAGTACTTC
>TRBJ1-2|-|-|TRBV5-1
CASSLGSGLNYGYTF
TGCGCCAGCAGCTTGGGATCAGGGCTAAACTATGGCTACACCTTC
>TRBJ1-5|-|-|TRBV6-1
CASRQDWPGQPQHF
TGTGCCAGCAGACAAGACTGGCCCGGTCAGCCCCAGCATTTT
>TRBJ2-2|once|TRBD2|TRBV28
CASISPGGYTGELFF
TGTGCCAGCATCTCGCCGGGAGGCTACACCGGGGAGCTGTTTTTT
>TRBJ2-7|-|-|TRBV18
CASSPGRLSYEQYF
TGTGCCAGCTCACCAGGGAGGCTCTCCTACGAGCAGTACTTC
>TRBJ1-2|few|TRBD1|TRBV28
CASRPGQGGYGYTF
TGTGCCAGCAGACCCGGACAGGGTGGTTATGGCTACACCTTC
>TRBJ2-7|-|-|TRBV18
CASSPRTTTYEQYF
TGTGCCAGCTCACCACGGACTACAACCTACGAGCAGTACTTC
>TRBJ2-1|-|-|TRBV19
CASSGPGSSYNEQFF
TGTGCCAGTAGTGGTCCGGGGAGCTCCTACAATGAGCAGTTCTTC
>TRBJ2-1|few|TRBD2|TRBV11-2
CASSSRLAGVLYEQFF
TGTGCCAGCAGCTCCCGACTAGCGGGAGTTCTTTATGAGCAGTTCTTC
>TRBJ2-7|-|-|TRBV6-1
CASSEGWQSYEQYF
TGTGCCAGCAGTGAAGGTTGGCAATCCTACGAGCAGTACTTC
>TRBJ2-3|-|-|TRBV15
CATSREVAAATDTQYF
TGTGCCACCAGCAGAGAGGTTGCAGCGGCCACAGATACGCAGTATTTT